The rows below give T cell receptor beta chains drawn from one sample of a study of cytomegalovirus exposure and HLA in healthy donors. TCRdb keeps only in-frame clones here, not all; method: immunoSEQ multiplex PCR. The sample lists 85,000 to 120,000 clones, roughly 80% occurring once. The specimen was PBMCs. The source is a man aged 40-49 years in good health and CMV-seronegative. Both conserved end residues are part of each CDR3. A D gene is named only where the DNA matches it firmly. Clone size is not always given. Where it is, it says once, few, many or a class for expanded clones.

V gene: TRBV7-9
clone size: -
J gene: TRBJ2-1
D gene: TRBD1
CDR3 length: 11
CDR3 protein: CASSQQGKQFF
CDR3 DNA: TGTGCCAGCAGCCAACAGGGGAAGCAGTTCTTC

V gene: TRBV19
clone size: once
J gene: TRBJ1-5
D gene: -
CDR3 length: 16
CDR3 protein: CASSPGGGLLNQPQHF
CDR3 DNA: TGTGCCAGTAGTCCCGGGGGGGGCCTGCTCAATCAGCCCCAGCATTTT

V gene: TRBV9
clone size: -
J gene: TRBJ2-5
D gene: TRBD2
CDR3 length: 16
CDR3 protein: CASSPRTSGGWETQYF
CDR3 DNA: TGTGCCAGCAGCCCCCGGACTAGCGGGGGGTGGGAGACCCAGTACTTC

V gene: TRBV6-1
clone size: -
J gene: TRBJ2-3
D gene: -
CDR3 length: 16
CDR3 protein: CASSEARRQSSDTQYF
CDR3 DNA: TGTGCCAGCAGTGAAGCGCGCAGACAGAGCTCAGATACGCAGTATTTT

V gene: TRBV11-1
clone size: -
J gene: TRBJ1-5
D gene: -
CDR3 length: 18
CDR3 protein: CASTIDGAAAYSNQPQHF
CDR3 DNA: TGTGCCAGCACCATCGATGGGGCGGCAGCCTATAGCAATCAGCCCCAGCATTTT

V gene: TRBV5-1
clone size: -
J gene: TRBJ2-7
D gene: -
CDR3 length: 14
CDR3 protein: CASSSGQLFLEQYF
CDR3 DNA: TGCGCCAGCAGCTCCGGACAGCTTTTCCTTGAGCAGTACTTC

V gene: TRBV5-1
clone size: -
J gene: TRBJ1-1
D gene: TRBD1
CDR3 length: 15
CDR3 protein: CASSDRTGGATEAFF
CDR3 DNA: TGCGCCAGCAGCGACAGGACAGGGGGCGCCACTGAAGCTTTCTTT

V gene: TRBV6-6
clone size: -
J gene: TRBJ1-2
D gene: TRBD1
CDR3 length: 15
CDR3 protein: CASSYPTRGWAGYTF
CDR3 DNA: TGTGCCAGCAGTTACCCGACCAGGGGGTGGGCCGGCTACACCTTC

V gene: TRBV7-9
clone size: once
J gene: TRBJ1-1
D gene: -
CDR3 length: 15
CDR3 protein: CASSLVGASNTEAFF
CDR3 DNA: TGTGCCAGCAGCTTAGTGGGGGCCTCGAACACTGAAGCTTTCTTT

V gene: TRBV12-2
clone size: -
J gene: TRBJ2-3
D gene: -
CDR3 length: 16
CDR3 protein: CASRLVSRGGTDTQYF
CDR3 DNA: TGTGCAAGTCGCTTAGTGTCGCGGGGTGGCACAGATACGCAGTATTTT

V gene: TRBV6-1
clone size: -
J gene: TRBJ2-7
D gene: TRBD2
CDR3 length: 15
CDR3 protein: CATQRASGDRYEQYF
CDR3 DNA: TGTGCCACACAACGAGCTAGCGGGGATCGCTACGAGCAGTACTTC

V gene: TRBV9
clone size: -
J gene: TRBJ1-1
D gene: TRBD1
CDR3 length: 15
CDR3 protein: CASSVGSRGRSEAFF
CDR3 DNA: TGTGCCAGCAGCGTAGGGAGCAGGGGGCGGTCTGAAGCTTTCTTT

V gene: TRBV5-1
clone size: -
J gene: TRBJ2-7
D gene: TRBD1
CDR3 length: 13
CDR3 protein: CASSFGTGYEQYF
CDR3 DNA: TGCGCCAGCAGCTTTGGGACAGGCTACGAGCAGTACTTC

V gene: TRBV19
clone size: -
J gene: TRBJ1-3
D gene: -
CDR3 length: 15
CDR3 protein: CASSKGRDFGNTIYF
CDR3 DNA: TGTGCCAGTAGTAAGGGCAGGGACTTTGGAAACACCATATATTTT

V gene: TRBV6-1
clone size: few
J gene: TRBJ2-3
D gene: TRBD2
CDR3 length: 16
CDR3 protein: CASSDPRRGGTDTQYF
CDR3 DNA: TGTGCCAGCAGTGACCCTCGGCGGGGGGGCACAGATACGCAGTATTTT

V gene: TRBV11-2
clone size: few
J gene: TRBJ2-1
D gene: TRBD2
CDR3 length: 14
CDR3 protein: CASTFGGGRNEQFF
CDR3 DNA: TGTGCCAGCACTTTCGGGGGGGGACGCAATGAGCAGTTCTTC

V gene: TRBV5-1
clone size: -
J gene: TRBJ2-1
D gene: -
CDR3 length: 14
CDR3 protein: CASSSGRGNGGQFF
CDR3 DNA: TGCGCCAGCAGCTCGGGACGCGGAAACGGGGGGCAGTTCTTC

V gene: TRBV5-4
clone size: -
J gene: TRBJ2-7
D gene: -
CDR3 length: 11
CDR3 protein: CASSFLSEQYF
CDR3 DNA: TGTGCCAGCAGCTTCCTCTCCGAGCAGTACTTC

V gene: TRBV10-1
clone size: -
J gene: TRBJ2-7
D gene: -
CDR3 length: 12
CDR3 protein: CASGDTSYEQYF
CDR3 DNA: TGCGCCAGTGGGGACACCTCCTACGAGCAGTACTTC

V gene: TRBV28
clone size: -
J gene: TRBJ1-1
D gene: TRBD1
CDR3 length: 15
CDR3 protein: CASSLSGQANTEAFF
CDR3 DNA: TGTGCCAGCAGTTTATCCGGACAGGCCAACACTGAAGCTTTCTTT

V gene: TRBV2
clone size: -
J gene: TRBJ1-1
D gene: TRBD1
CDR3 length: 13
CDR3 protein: CASDRDGDTEAFF
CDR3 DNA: TGTGCCAGTGACAGGGACGGGGACACTGAAGCTTTCTTT

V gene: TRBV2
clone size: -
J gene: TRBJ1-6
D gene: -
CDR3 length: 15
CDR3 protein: CASSETDPTNSPLHF
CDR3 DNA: TGTGCCAGCAGTGAGACAGATCCAACAAATTCACCCCTCCACTTT

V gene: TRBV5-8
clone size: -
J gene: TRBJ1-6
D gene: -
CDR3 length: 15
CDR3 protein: CASSLNSGYNSPLHF
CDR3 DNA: TGTGCCAGCAGCTTGAACAGCGGGTATAATTCACCCCTCCACTTT